This TCR beta chain was recorded in a study of blood T cells in healthy people across ages. Sample-barcoded 5' priming and a J-beta primer mix drove a second PCR of about 6 to 12 cycles. TCRdb redid the calling of the 5' RACE reads with MiXCR, one entry per CDR3 protein. The sample lists approximately 810,000 distinct CDR3 sequences; around 28% were seen once. This clonotype was picked up one time. A clone one base away is much larger, so this may be a read error. The CDR3 spans 16 residues. Germline assignment: CDR1 MGHRA and CDR2 YSYEKL. Trimming at V came to 3 bases and at J to 13 bases, leaving 17 bases not matched to a gene.

Material: blood. The chain combines TRBV4-1 with TRBJ2-1; 8 nucleotides align to TRBD2. The sequence was obtained from an elderly woman in good health. Here the CDR3 DNA reads TGCGCCAGCAGCCATCGAGCGGGGGAAAGAGGAGAGACCCAGTTCTTC. It encodes CASSHRAGERGETQFF.